This entry lists 9 T cell receptor beta chains sequenced from one sample in a study of regulatory T cells in long-lasting Graves disease. Time point reported: newly diagnosed GD, antithyroid drugs for less than 3 months. The TCR library was made from RNA that had been extracted from PBMCs in TRIzol. CDR3 regions were amplified by Arm-PCR using iRepertoire HTBI primers to build TCR beta libraries. MiXCR, applied by TCRdb to the multiplex PCR reads, yields one record per CDR3 protein. Of roughly 400,000 distinct CDR3 sequences in the sample, over 15% were seen once. These data also featured in a second study, about T cells in Graves' hyperthyroidism and ophthalmopathy.

The starting material was peripheral blood mononuclear cells (PBMCs), obtained at new diagnosis, from a patient treated with antithyroid drugs. Receptors originate from a young woman with Graves disease.

This clonotype was detected once. This chain joins TRBV12-3 or TRBV12-4 and TRBJ2-7; perhaps TRBD2 as D (6 bases). The ends were cut back, 2 bases at V and 6 bases at J, with 26 bases in the middle. The CDR3 sequence is 18 residues long. Here the CDR3 DNA reads TGTGCCAGCAGTTTACGGGCCCGAATGCTAGCGAAAGTTGGCGAGCAGTACTTC. It codes for CASSLRARMLAKVGEQYF.

This clonotype was detected ten times or more. The chain links TRBV28 to TRBJ2-7; 7 bases are shared with TRBD1. V was pared by 6 bases and J by 3 bases, with 8 bases of the junction left unmatched. Per the germline V gene, CDR1 is MDHEN and CDR2 is SYDVKM. The CDR3 sequence is 14 residues long. In DNA form, the CDR3 reads TGTGCCAGCAGGACGAACAGGGGTGTCTACGAGCAGTACTTC. Translating gives CASRTNRGVYEQYF.

This clonotype occurred many times. The chain employs TRBV14 and TRBJ2-2; 13 positions match TRBD2. Per the germline V gene, CDR1 is SGHDN and CDR2 is FVKESK. V gave up 4 bases and J gave up 4 bases; unmatched junction bases: 3. CDR3 size: 16 residues. This CDR3 reads CASSRRLAGGTGELFF. CDR3 coding DNA: TGTGCCAGCAGCCGACGACTAGCGGGGGGCACCGGGGAGCTGTTTTTT.

The chain carries TRBV9 and TRBJ2-2; no definite D call. CDR1 is SGDLS and CDR2 is YYNGEE in the germline V gene. CDR3 length: 15 amino acids. Trimming took off 0 bases at V and 3 bases at J, with 9 bases between the two ends. CDR3 nucleotides: TGTGCCAGCAGCGTAGAGGGAAGGGACACCGGGGAGCTGTTTTTT. This codes for CASSVEGRDTGELFF.

This clonotype was found many times. The V gene is TRBV7-9, the J gene TRBJ2-3, with D tentatively TRBD2 (6 bases). V gave up 4 bases and J gave up 4 bases, with 18 bases separating them. Per germline, CDR1 SEHNR and CDR2 FQNEAQ (reference sequence). The CDR3 runs 16 residues. The CDR3 DNA reads as TGTGCCAGCAGCTCGGTGATAGCGGTACTCCCAGATACGCAGTATTTT. Its translation is CASSSVIAVLPDTQYF.

To note about this clonotype: A much larger clone differs by one base, so this may be a read error. As the CDR3 is not closed by the conserved phenylalanine or tryptophan, this likely results from a read error. The chain uses TRBV6-2 or TRBV6-3 and TRBJ2-7; D possibly corresponds to TRBD2 (6 bases). Trimming removed 11 bases at V and 3 bases at J, with 23 bases between. Germline CDR1 and CDR2: MNHEY and SVGEGT. CDR3 size: 15 residues. CDR3 amino acids: CAVLFRDFGNYEQYL. The CDR3 DNA reads as TGTGCCGTACTTTTCCGGGACTTTGGCAACTACGAGCAGTACCTC.

This chain connects TRBV5-6 to TRBJ2-1; 10 positions agree with TRBD1. The junction had 5 bases not matched to a gene; V was cut back by 4 bases and J by 1 base. Germline V CDR1 and CDR2: SGHDT, YYEEEE. The CDR3 contains 16 residues. CDR3 in DNA: TGTGCCAGCAGCCCGGACAGGGGGAGGTCCTACAATGAGCAGTTCTTC. This encodes CASSPDRGRSYNEQFF. The entire variable domain, with the rest obtained from reference TRBV5-6 and TRBJ2-1, is as follows: DAGVTQSPTHLIKTRGQQVTLRCSPKSGHDTVSWYQQALGQGPQFIFQYYEEEERQRGNFPDRFSGHQFPNYSSELNVNALLLGDSALYLCASSPDRGRSYNEQFFGPGTRLTVL.

This clonotype was counted a few times. This chain joins TRBV5-1 and TRBJ2-5, with TRBD2 as a possible D gene (5 bases). This CDR3 has 14 residues. Germline CDR1 and CDR2: SGHRS and YFSETQ. Trimming removed 4 bases at V and 7 bases at J, with 17 bases between. CDR3 bases: TGCGCCAGCAGCGCCCAGCGCCCACGGGGGACCCAGTACTTC. Residues: CASSAQRPRGTQYF.

This clonotype came up many times. V usage is TRBV6-2 or TRBV6-3 and J usage is TRBJ2-5; maybe TRBD1 (5 bases). The germline V and J ends were trimmed by 6 bases and 5 bases, with 19 bases remaining between them. This CDR3 has 15 amino acids. Germline V gene sequence: CDR1 MNHEY, CDR2 SVGEGT. CDR3 bases: TGTGCCAGCAGCTCCCTAGTTAGGGGCGAGGAGACCCAGTACTTC. This translates into CASSSLVRGEETQYF.